This T cell receptor beta chain was retrieved from a study of T cell responses to AZD1222 COVID-19 vaccine. The data were produced by immunoSEQ multiplex PCR, yet TCRdb's version contains in-frame clones alone and is incomplete. Of under 95,000 clones listed, approximately 83% are singletons. A word on this clone: Its antigen is as yet unknown.

The study's findings and limits: Sampling captured repertoires only after the peak T cell response. White British donors predominated, females outnumbered males, and clonal diversity was possibly underestimated.

V lost 5 bases, J lost 6 bases, and 10 bases lay in between. The CDR3 is made up of 13 amino acids. Germline-derived CDR1 and CDR2 are MDHEN and SYDVKM. The TCR comes from an adult in good health. The chain couples TRBV28 to TRBJ2-2, with a tentative D call TRBD1 (5 bases). Sequencing used peripheral blood, obtained on day 0 of AZD1222 vaccination. As DNA, the CDR3 is TGTGCCAGCAGTCGCAGGGCCCCCGGGGAGCTGTTTTTT. Its protein product is CASSRRAPGELFF. The whole variable domain, remainder taken from reference TRBV28 and TRBJ2-2, is DVKVTQSSRYLVKRTGEKVFLECVQDMDHENMFWYRQDPGLGLRLIYFSYDVKMKEKGDIPEGYSVSREKKERFSLILESASTNQTSMYLCASSRRAPGELFFGEGSRLTVL.